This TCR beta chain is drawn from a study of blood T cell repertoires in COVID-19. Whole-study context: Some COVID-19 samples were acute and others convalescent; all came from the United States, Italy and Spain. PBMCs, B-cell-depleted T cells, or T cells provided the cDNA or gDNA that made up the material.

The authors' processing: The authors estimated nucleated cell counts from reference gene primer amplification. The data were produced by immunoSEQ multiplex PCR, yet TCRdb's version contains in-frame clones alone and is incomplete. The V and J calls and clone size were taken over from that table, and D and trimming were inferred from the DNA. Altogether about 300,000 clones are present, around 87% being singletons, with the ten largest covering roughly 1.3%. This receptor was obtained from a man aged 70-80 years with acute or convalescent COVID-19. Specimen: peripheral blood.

In nucleotides, the CDR3 is TGTGCCAGTAGTACTGGCACAGGAATGAACACTGAAGCTTTCTTT. This codes for CASSTGTGMNTEAFF. The chain joins TRBV19 to TRBJ1-1; weak D call: TRBD1 (5 bases). CDR1 and CDR2 (germline): LNHDA, SQIVND (reference sequence). The CDR3 covers 15 residues. V was shortened by 4 bases and J by 0 bases, with 12 bases between the two germline ends.